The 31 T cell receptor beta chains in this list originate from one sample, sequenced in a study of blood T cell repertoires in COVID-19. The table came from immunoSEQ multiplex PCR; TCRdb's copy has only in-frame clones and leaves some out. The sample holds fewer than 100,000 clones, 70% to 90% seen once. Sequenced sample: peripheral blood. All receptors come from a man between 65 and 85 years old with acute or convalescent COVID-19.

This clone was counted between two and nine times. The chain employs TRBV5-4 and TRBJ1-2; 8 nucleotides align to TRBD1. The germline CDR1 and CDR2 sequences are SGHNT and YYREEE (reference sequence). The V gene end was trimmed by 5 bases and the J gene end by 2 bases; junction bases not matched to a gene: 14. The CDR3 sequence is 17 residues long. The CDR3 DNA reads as TGTGCCAGCAGAGGGTCGACAGGGGATCTACCCAACTATGGCTACACCTTC. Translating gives CASRGSTGDLPNYGYTF.

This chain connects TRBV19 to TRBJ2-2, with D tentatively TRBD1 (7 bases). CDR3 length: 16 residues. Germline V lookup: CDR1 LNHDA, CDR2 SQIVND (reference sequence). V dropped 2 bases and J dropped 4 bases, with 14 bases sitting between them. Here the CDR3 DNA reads TGTGCCAGTAGTATAAGGAGCCAGGGGGGCACCGGGGAGCTGTTTTTT. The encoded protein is CASSIRSQGGTGELFF. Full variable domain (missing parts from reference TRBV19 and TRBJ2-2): DGGITQSPKYLFRKEGQNVTLSCEQNLNHDAMYWYRQDPGQGLRLIYYSQIVNDFQKGDIAEGYSVSREKKESFPLTVTSAQKNPTAFYLCASSIRSQGGTGELFFGEGSRLTVL.

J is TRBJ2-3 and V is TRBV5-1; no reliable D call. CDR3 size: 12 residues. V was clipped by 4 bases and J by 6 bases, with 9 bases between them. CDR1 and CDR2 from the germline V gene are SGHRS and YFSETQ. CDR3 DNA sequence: TGCGCCAGCAGCGCGCGGTGGGATACGCAGTATTTT. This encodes CASSARWDTQYF.

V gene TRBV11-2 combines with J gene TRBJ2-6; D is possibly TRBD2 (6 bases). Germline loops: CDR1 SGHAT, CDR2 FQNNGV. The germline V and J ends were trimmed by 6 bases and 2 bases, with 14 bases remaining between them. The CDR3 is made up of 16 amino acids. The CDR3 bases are TGTGCCAGCAGGCGTACTTCTAGCGCTGGGGCCAACGTCCTGACTTTC. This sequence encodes CASRRTSSAGANVLTF.

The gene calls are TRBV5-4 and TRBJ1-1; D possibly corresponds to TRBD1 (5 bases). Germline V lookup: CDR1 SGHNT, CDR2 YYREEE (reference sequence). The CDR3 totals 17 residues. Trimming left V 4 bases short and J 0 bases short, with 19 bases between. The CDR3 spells CASSPKGVAAVNTEAFF. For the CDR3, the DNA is TGTGCCAGCAGCCCCAAAGGGGTGGCGGCGGTGAACACTGAAGCTTTCTTT.

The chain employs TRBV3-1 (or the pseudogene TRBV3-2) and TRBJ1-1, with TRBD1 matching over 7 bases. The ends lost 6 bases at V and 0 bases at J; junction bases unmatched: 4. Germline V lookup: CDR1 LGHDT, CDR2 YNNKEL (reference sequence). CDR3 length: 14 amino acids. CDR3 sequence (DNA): TGTGCCAGCAGGGTACAGGGGATGAACACTGAAGCTTTCTTT. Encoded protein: CASRVQGMNTEAFF.

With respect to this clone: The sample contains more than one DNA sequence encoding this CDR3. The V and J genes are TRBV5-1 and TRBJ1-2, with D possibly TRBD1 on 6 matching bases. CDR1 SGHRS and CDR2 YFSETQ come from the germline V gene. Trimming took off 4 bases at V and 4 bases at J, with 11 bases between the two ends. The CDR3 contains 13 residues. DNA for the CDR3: TGCGCCAGCAGCCTAGGACAGATCTATGGCTACACCTTC. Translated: CASSLGQIYGYTF. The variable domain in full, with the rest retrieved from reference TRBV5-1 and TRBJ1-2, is KAGVTQTPRYLIKTRGQQVTLSCSPISGHRSVSWYQQTPGQGLQFLFEYFSETQRNKGNFPGRFSGRQFSNSRSEMNVSTLELGDSALYLCASSLGQIYGYTFGSGTRLTVV.

In nucleotides, the CDR3 is TGCGCCAGCAGTGAGACTAGCGGGGGGCCCCACAATGAGCAGTTCTTC. Its translation: CASSETSGGPHNEQFF. The rearrangement links TRBV10-2 to TRBJ2-1, with 12 bases that match TRBD2. V lost 2 bases to trimming and J lost 5 bases; unmatched junction nucleotides: 4. The CDR3 consists of 16 residues. Germline CDR1 and CDR2: WSHSY and SAAADI.

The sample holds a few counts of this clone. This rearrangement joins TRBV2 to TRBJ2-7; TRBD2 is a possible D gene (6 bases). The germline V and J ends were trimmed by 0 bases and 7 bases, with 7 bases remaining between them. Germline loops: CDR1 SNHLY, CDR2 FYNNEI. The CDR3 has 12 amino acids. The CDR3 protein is CASSEAGTEQYF. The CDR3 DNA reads TGTGCCAGCAGTGAAGCGGGGACTGAGCAGTACTTC.

CDR3 in amino acids: CASSEAFTGETQYF. CDR3 in DNA: TGTGCCAGCAGTGAAGCGTTCACAGGGGAGACCCAGTACTTC. The chain recombines TRBV2 with TRBJ2-5, with D maybe TRBD1 (6 bases). The CDR3 has 14 residues. Germline V lookup: CDR1 SNHLY, CDR2 FYNNEI. V lost 0 bases, J lost 5 bases, and 10 bases lay in between.

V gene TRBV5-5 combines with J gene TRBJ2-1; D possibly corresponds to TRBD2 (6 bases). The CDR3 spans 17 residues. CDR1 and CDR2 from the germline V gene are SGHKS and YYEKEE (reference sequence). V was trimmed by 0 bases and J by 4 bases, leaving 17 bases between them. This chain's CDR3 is CASSLEGWGRFYNEQFF. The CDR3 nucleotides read TGTGCCAGCAGCTTGGAGGGTTGGGGGAGGTTTTACAATGAGCAGTTCTTC. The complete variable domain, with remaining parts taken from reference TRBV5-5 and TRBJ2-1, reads DAGVTQSPTHLIKTRGQQVTLRCSPISGHKSVSWYQQVLGQGPQFIFQYYEKEERGRGNFPDRFSARQFPNYSSELNVNALLLGDSALYLCASSLEGWGRFYNEQFFGPGTRLTVL.

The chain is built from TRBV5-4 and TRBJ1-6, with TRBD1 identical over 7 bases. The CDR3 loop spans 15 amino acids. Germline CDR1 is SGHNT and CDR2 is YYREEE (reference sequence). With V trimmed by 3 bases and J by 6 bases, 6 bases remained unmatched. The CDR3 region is CASSSLTGTNSPLHF. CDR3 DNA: TGTGCCAGCAGCTCGCTGACAGGGACTAATTCACCCCTCCACTTT.

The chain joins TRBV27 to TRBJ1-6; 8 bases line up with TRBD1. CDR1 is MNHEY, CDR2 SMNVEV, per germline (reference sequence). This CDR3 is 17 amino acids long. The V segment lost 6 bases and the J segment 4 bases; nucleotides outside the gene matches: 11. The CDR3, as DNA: TGTGCCAGCAGGAGGATGTTGGACAGGGATTATAATTCACCCCTCCACTTT. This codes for CASRRMLDRDYNSPLHF.

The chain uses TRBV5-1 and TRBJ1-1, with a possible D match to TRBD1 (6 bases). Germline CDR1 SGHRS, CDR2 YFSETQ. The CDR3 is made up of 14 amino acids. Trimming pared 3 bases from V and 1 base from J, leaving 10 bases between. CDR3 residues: CASSSGQRNTEAFF. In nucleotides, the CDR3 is TGCGCCAGCAGCTCAGGACAGAGGAACACTGAAGCTTTCTTT.

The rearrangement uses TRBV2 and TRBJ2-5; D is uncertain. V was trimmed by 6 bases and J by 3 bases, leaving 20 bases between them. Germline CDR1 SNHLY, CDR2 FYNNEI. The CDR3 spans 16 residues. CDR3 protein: CASRLTVDWIKETQYF. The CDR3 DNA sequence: TGTGCCAGCAGACTCACCGTCGACTGGATAAAAGAGACCCAGTACTTC.

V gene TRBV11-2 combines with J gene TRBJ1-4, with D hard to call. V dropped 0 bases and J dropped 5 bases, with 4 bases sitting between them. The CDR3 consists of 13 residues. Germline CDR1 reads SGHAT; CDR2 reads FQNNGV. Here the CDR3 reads CASSLDRNEKLFF. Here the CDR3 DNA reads TGTGCCAGCAGCTTAGATCGGAATGAAAAACTGTTTTTT. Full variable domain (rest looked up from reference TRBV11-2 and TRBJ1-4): EAGVAQSPRYKIIEKRQSVAFWCNPISGHATLYWYQQILGQGPKLLIQFQNNGVVDDSQLPKDRFSAERLKGVDSTLKIQPAKLEDSAVYLCASSLDRNEKLFFGSGTQLSVL.

This CDR3 reads CASSLTSTDTQYF. The CDR3 nucleotides are TGTGCCAGCAGCCTCACTAGCACAGATACGCAGTATTTT. The V call is TRBV9, the J call TRBJ2-3; D gene ambiguous. V was clipped by 4 bases and J by 0 bases, with 6 bases between them. The CDR3 is 13 amino acids. Germline V gene sequence: CDR1 SGDLS, CDR2 YYNGEE.

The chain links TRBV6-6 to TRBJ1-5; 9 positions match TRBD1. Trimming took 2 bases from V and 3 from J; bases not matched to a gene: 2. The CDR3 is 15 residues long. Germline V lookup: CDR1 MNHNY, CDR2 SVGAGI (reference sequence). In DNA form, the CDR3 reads TGTGCCAGCAGTTACGGGACAGGGAACAATCAGCCCCAGCATTTT. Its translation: CASSYGTGNNQPQHF.

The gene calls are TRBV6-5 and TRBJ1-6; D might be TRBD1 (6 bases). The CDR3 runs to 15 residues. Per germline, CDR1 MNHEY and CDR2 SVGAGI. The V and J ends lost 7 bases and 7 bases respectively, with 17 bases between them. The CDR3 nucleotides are TGTGCCAGCATTGTGGGGGCTGGGGTAAATTCACCCCTCCACTTT. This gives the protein CASIVGAGVNSPLHF.

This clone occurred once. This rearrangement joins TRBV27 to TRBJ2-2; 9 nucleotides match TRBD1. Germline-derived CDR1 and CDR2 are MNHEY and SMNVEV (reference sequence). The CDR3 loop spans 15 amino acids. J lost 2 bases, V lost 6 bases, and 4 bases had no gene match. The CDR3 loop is CASRAQGANTGELFF. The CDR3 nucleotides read TGTGCCAGCAGAGCACAGGGGGCCAACACCGGGGAGCTGTTTTTT.

CDR3 DNA sequence: TGTGCCAGCTCCAGGGTTCAAGGGACTGAAGCTTTCTTT. Protein: CASSRVQGTEAFF. The V and J genes are TRBV19 and TRBJ1-1; possible D gene TRBD1, 5 bases. Germline V gives CDR1 LNHDA, CDR2 SQIVND (reference sequence). The CDR3 loop spans 13 amino acids. Between the trimmed V and J ends, which lost 9 bases and 5 bases, there was a span of 16 bases.

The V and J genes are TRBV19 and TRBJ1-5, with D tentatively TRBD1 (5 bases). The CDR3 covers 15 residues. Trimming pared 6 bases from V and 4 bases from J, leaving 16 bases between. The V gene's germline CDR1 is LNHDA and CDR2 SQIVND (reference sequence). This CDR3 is CASRLGGPLNQPQHF. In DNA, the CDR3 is TGTGCCAGTAGATTGGGGGGTCCGTTGAATCAGCCCCAGCATTTT.

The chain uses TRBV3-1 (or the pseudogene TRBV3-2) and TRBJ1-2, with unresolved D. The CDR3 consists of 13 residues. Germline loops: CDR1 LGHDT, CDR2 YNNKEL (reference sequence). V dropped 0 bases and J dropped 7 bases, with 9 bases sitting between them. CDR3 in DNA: TGTGCCAGCAGCCAAGATGGGCAGAGTGGCTACACCTTC. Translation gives CASSQDGQSGYTF.

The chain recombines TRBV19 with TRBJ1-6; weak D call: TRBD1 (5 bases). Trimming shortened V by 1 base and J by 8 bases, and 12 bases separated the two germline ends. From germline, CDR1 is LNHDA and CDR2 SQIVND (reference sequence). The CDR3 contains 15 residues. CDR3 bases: TGTGCCAGTAGTATAGGGGGCCGTCGCGATTCACCCCTCCACTTT. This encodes CASSIGGRRDSPLHF.

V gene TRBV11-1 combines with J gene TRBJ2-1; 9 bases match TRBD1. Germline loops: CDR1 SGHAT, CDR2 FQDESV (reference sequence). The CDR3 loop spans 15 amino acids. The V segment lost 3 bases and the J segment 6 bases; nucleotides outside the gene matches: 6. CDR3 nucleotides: TGTGCCAGCAGCTTCGGGACAGGGCCCTTCAATGAGCAGTTCTTC. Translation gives CASSFGTGPFNEQFF.

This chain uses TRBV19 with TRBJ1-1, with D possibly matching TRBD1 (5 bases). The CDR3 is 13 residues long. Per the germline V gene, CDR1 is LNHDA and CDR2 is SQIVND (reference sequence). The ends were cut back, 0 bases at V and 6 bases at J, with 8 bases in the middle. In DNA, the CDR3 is TGTGCCAGTAGTATAGACAGGGAATCTGAAGCTTTCTTT. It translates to CASSIDRESEAFF.

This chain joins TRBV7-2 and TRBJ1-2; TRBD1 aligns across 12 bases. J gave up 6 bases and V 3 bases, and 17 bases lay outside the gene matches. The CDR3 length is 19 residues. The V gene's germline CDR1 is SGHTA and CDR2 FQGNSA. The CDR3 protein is CASSLGQGAWMAVVDGYTF. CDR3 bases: TGTGCCAGCAGCTTGGGACAGGGGGCGTGGATGGCGGTCGTGGATGGCTACACCTTC.

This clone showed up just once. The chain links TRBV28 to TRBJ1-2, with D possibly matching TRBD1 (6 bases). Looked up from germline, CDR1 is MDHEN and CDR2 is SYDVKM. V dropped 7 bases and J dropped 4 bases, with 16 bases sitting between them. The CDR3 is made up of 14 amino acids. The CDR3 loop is CASMPPRGAYGYTF. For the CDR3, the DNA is TGTGCCAGCATGCCCCCCAGGGGTGCCTATGGCTACACCTTC.

CDR3 region: CSAGTGGIYGYTF. In DNA form, the CDR3 reads TGCAGCGCCGGGACAGGGGGAATCTATGGCTACACCTTC. The chain links TRBV29-1 to TRBJ1-2; 11 nucleotides match TRBD1. Germline CDR1 SQVTM, CDR2 ANQGSEA. This CDR3 spans 13 amino acids. V was clipped by 7 bases and J by 4 bases; unmatched bases: 5.

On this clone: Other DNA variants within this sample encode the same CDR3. In DNA, the CDR3 is TGTGCCAGCAGCTTGGGACAGGCGAACACTGAAGCTTTCTTT. Its protein product is CASSLGQANTEAFF. The V and J genes are TRBV11-2 and TRBJ1-1, with TRBD1 matching over 8 bases. V lost 3 bases to trimming and J lost 1 base; unmatched junction nucleotides: 1. This CDR3 is 14 amino acids long. Looked up from germline, CDR1 is SGHAT and CDR2 is FQNNGV. Drawing the rest from reference TRBV11-2 and TRBJ1-1, the complete variable domain is EAGVAQSPRYKIIEKRQSVAFWCNPISGHATLYWYQQILGQGPKLLIQFQNNGVVDDSQLPKDRFSAERLKGVDSTLKIQPAKLEDSAVYLCASSLGQANTEAFFGQGTRLTVV.

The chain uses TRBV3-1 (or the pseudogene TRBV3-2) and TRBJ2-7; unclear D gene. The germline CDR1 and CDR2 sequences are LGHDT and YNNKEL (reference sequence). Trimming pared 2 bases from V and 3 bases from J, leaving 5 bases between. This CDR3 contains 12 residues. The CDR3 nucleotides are TGTGCCAGCAGCCAAAGCATCTACGAGCAGTACTTC. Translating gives CASSQSIYEQYF.